The source of this TCR beta chain is a study of T cells in Graves' hyperthyroidism and ophthalmopathy. Study findings and constraints: Ophthalmopathy prediction by the model preceded onset by a median approximately 6.9 months.

TCR beta CDR3 region amplification was performed from RNA transcripts. The HTBI primer set was used in a first-round RT-PCR of the TCR CDR3. TCRdb recomputed calls from the multiplex PCR reads with MiXCR, one row per CDR3 protein. The table shows some 250,000 distinct CDR3 sequences, with 13% to 15% occurring only once. Patients aged 18 to 65 with hyperthyroidism were newly diagnosed, with duration under 2 months. Sample collection date corresponds to first hyperthyroidism diagnosis, prior to any ophthalmopathy symptoms. From 9 to 10 ml of fresh peripheral blood, PBMCs were isolated. This CDR3 spans 14 amino acids. Germline CDR1 reads LNHDA; CDR2 reads SQIVND (reference sequence). The junction had 4 bases not matched to a gene; V was cut back by 7 bases and J by 2 bases. This clonotype was observed a few times. Its target is unknown.

The sample consisted of blood. This sequence originates from a woman between 35 and 50 years old with Graves' hyperthyroidism that later progressed to Graves' ophthalmopathy. J is TRBJ2-1 and V is TRBV19; TRBD1 aligns across 8 bases. The CDR3 region is CASNRDRTYNEQFF. In DNA form, the CDR3 reads TGTGCCAGTAACCGGGACAGGACCTACAATGAGCAGTTCTTC.